The 2 T cell receptor beta chains below were found in one sample sequenced in a study of cytomegalovirus exposure and HLA in healthy donors. Primers: 60 Vbeta forward and 13 Jbeta reverse. TCRdb keeps only in-frame clones here, not all; method: immunoSEQ multiplex PCR. The sample includes around 190,000 clones, 65% to 80% of them seen just once. What was sequenced was PBMCs. All receptors come from a woman in her thirties in good health and CMV-seropositive.

The chain carries TRBV10-1 and TRBJ2-1; the match to TRBD2 covers 13 bases. The CDR3 is made up of 15 amino acids. Per germline, CDR1 WNHNN and CDR2 SYGVQD (reference sequence). V lost 4 bases to trimming and J lost 4 bases; unmatched junction nucleotides: 1. CDR3 nucleotide sequence: TGCGCCAGCAGTGGGGGACTAGCGGGGTACAATGAGCAGTTCTTC. Protein: CASSGGLAGYNEQFF.

This chain connects TRBV5-8 to TRBJ1-1; 7 bases agree with TRBD1. Trimming removed 6 bases from V and 3 bases from J; junction bases left unmatched: 5. The germline gives CDR1 SGHTS, CDR2 YDEGEE. CDR3 length: 13 amino acids. The CDR3: CASTLGQDTEAFF. The CDR3 DNA reads TGTGCCAGCACCCTTGGACAGGACACTGAAGCTTTCTTT.